The 26 T cell receptor beta chains reported below all come from one sample, sequenced in a study of T-cell reconstitution after alpha-beta-depleted transplantation in children. A TCRbeta library incorporating unique molecular identifiers was prepared. In TCRdb, the PCR reads were re-called with MiXCR into one record per CDR3 protein. Counted here are 250,000 to 300,000 distinct CDR3 sequences, roughly 10% occurring once; the ten biggest clones make up about 20%. The input for sequencing was peripheral blood, taken 180 days after TCRalphabeta/CD19-depleted stem cell transplant. Receptors originate from a male patient aged 2 to 10 who had a stem cell transplant for chronic granulomatous disease, so the T cells may come from the graft donor.

This clonotype was detected many times. The chain couples TRBV18 to TRBJ1-2, with TRBD1 matching 10 bases. The CDR3 spans 16 residues. Germline-derived CDR1 and CDR2 are KGHSH and LQKENI. V lost 0 bases to trimming and J lost 5 bases; unmatched junction nucleotides: 6. The CDR3 DNA is TGTGCCAGCTCACCACCGGGGACAGGGGCGCCATATGGCTACACCTTC. It translates to CASSPPGTGAPYGYTF.

This clonotype was seen repeatedly, ten times or more. The V and J genes are TRBV5-1 and TRBJ2-1; TRBD2 might be the D (6 bases). The ends were cut back, 0 bases at V and 0 bases at J, with 10 bases in the middle. This CDR3 is built from 16 residues. The germline V gene encodes CDR1 SGHRS and CDR2 YFSETQ. CDR3 nucleotide sequence: TGCGCCAGCAGCTTGGCCTCGACTAGCTCCTACAATGAGCAGTTCTTC. Encoded protein: CASSLASTSSYNEQFF.

In the case of this clonotype: This may stem from a read error, because a much larger clone lies one nucleotide away. The chain carries TRBV12-3 or TRBV12-4 and TRBJ2-1; D call uncertain. The CDR3 is made up of 17 amino acids. CDR3 in amino acids: CASSLAIGPSSYNGQFF. CDR3 coding DNA: TGTGCCAGCAGTTTAGCGATCGGCCCGAGCTCCTACAATGGGCAGTTCTTC.

The table lists this clonotype with many counts. The CDR3 nucleotides read TGCGCCAGCAGCCAAGATAGGGCGGGGCCAGGGGAGCTGTTTTTT. This codes for CASSQDRAGPGELFF. The V gene is TRBV4-1, the J gene TRBJ2-2; a possible D gene is TRBD2 (6 bases). The V gene's germline CDR1 is MGHRA and CDR2 YSYEKL. This CDR3 comprises 15 residues. Trimming took 0 bases from V and 8 from J, leaving 13 bases between them.

This clonotype has ten or more counts. The chain has TRBV7-3 and TRBJ2-1; 9 bases match TRBD2. Per germline, CDR1 SGHTA and CDR2 FQGTGA. With V trimmed by 1 base and J by 7 bases, 5 bases remained unmatched. CDR3 length: 15 residues. DNA of the CDR3: TGTGCCAGCAGCTTAATGGCTAGCGGGATAAATGAGCAGTTCTTC. This encodes CASSLMASGINEQFF.

On this clonotype itself: A much bigger clone sits one base away, suggesting this may be a read error. The chain uses TRBV5-4 and TRBJ2-1; D not resolved. CDR3 size: 18 residues. CDR1 is SGHNT, CDR2 YYREEE, per germline (reference sequence). The CDR3 DNA reads TGTGCCAGCAGCTTGATGTTGGGTACCCCGAGCTCCTACAATGAGCCGTTCTTC. Translated: CASSLMLGTPSSYNEPFF.

This clonotype has just one count. This clone may be a read error of a much larger clone one base away. The V and J genes are TRBV4-3 and TRBJ2-1; possible D gene TRBD2, 7 bases. In germline, CDR1 is LGHNA, CDR2 YSLEER. The V end lost 8 bases, the J end lost 4 bases, and 15 bases lay between the germline ends. The CDR3 is 14 residues long. For the CDR3, the DNA is TGCGCCAGCGGCCCGGGGGGACAATACAATGAGCAGTTCTTC. Its translation is CASGPGGQYNEQFF.

This clonotype was detected many times. V and J are TRBV6-5 and TRBJ1-4; unclear D gene. The germline V gene encodes CDR1 MNHEY and CDR2 SVGAGI. There are 12 residues in the CDR3. V was trimmed by 0 bases and J by 7 bases, leaving 3 bases between them. DNA for the CDR3: TGTGCCAGCAGTTACTCTGGTGAAAAACTGTTTTTT. Translated: CASSYSGEKLFF.

This clonotype was seen ten or more times. This chain joins TRBV12-3 or TRBV12-4 and TRBJ1-6, with a possible D match to TRBD1 (5 bases). The length of the CDR3 is 14 residues. V lost 6 bases, J lost 0 bases, and 6 bases lay in between. CDR3 nucleotides: TGTGCCAGCAGGGGGGTCTCCTATAATTCACCCCTCCACTTT. Protein product: CASRGVSYNSPLHF.

This clonotype was detected many times. The chain couples TRBV11-2 to TRBJ2-7; 11 nucleotides align to TRBD1. The J segment lost 4 bases and the V segment lost 0 bases, leaving 8 bases of the junction unmatched. The CDR3 runs to 17 residues. Germline V lookup: CDR1 SGHAT, CDR2 FQNNGV. The chain's CDR3 is CASSLDQGQGAMYEQYF. In nucleotides, the CDR3 is TGTGCCAGCAGCTTAGATCAAGGACAGGGGGCGATGTACGAGCAGTACTTC.

This clonotype was counted ten times or more. This chain joins TRBV12-3 or TRBV12-4 and TRBJ2-2; D might be TRBD1 (5 bases). The V end was cut by 5 bases, the J end by 3 bases, with 13 bases between. This CDR3 is built from 15 residues. As DNA, the CDR3 is TGTGCCAGCAGTCCGATCGGACAATACACCGGGGAGCTGTTTTTT. Its translation: CASSPIGQYTGELFF.

Ten or more counts support this clonotype. This sequence joins TRBV28 and TRBJ2-5; 10 bases map to TRBD2. The CDR3 is 15 residues long. In germline, CDR1 is MDHEN, CDR2 SYDVKM. With 2 bases clipped from V and 6 bases from J, the junction kept 6 bases outside the gene matches. The CDR3 region has the DNA TGTGCCAGCAGTTTACTAGCGGGAGTTGGGAAGACCCAGTACTTC. It codes for CASSLLAGVGKTQYF.

This clonotype was observed at least ten times. The chain joins TRBV5-1 to TRBJ2-7, with 8 bases that match TRBD1. The trim removed 4 bases at V and 2 bases at J, leaving 8 bases unmatched. Germline-derived CDR1 and CDR2 are SGHRS and YFSETQ. The CDR3 covers 15 residues. The CDR3 DNA reads TGCGCCAGCAGCCCCGTCGGGACAGGCGCCTACGAGCAGTACTTC. Translating gives CASSPVGTGAYEQYF.

This clonotype was seen repeatedly, ten times or more. The chain has TRBV18 and TRBJ1-5; no clear D gene. CDR3 length: 13 residues. The V and J ends lost 3 bases and 4 bases respectively, with 7 bases between them. Germline values: CDR1 KGHSH, CDR2 LQKENI. CDR3 coding DNA: TGTGCCAGCTCACCGTCCAGAAATCAGCCCCAGCATTTT. Translated, it gives CASSPSRNQPQHF.

This clonotype was seen repeatedly, ten times or more. This chain connects TRBV12-3 or TRBV12-4 to TRBJ2-5; D is unclear. The CDR3 has 12 amino acids. Trimming left V 5 bases short and J 5 bases short, with 9 bases between. Written as DNA, the CDR3 is TGTGCCAGCAGTCCCGCCCGGGAGACCCAGTACTTC. Translated: CASSPARETQYF.

For this clonotype: A much larger clone differs by one base, so this may be a read error. The CDR3 DNA follows: TGCAGCGTTGAAGGGCGGTCAAGCCCCTACAATGAGCAGTTCTTC. Translating it yields CSVEGRSSPYNEQFF. The rearrangement uses TRBV29-1 and TRBJ2-1; D unresolved. Germline V lookup: CDR1 SQVTM, CDR2 ANQGSEA. V lost 1 base and J lost 2, with 12 bases in between. The CDR3 covers 15 residues.

This clonotype was seen repeatedly, ten times or more. This chain joins TRBV7-6 and TRBJ2-1, with 13 bases lining up with TRBD2. The J segment lost 3 bases and the V segment lost 5 bases, leaving 7 bases of the junction unmatched. CDR1 is SGHVS, CDR2 FNYEAQ, per germline. The CDR3 is 17 amino acids. This CDR3 is CASSPGLAGDLYNEQFF. DNA for the CDR3: TGTGCCAGCAGCCCTGGACTAGCGGGAGACCTCTACAATGAGCAGTTCTTC.

This clonotype was seen ten or more times. The chain has TRBV29-1 and TRBJ2-5; unclear D gene. The germline V and J ends were trimmed by 4 bases and 1 base, with 10 bases remaining between them. Germline assignment: CDR1 SQVTM and CDR2 ANQGSEA. CDR3 length equals 13 residues. This CDR3 reads CSVVSAFQETQYF. CDR3 bases: TGCAGCGTTGTCTCAGCTTTCCAAGAGACCCAGTACTTC.

This clonotype showed up many times. This chain connects TRBV5-5 to TRBJ2-3; D may correspond to TRBD1 or TRBD2 (5 bases each). With 0 bases removed from V and 2 bases from J, the gap between germline ends came to 13 bases. Germline V gives CDR1 SGHKS, CDR2 YYEKEE (reference sequence). This CDR3 comprises 16 residues. CDR3 in amino acids: CASSLGGVGTTDTQYF. The CDR3 DNA sequence: TGTGCCAGCAGCTTGGGGGGCGTCGGGACCACAGATACGCAGTATTTT.

Ten or more counts support this clonotype. One end of the junction varies from germline; a read error may be responsible. The chain carries TRBV6-1 and TRBJ2-1, with 10 bases matching TRBD2. The CDR3 has 15 residues. Germline V lookup: CDR1 MNHNS, CDR2 SASEGT. The chain's CDR3 is CASSLSGRANNEQFF. The CDR3 DNA reads TGCGCCAGCAGCTTAAGCGGGAGGGCCAACAATGAGCAGTTCTTC.

There are a few counts of this clonotype. The CDR3 spells CATRGTGNNEQFF. CDR3 bases: TGTGCCACCAGAGGGACAGGTAACAATGAGCAGTTCTTC. V is TRBV24-1 and J is TRBJ2-1; 8 positions match TRBD1. Unmatched junction bases numbered 3, after V lost 7 bases and J lost 5 bases. The CDR3 extends over 13 amino acids. CDR1 is KGHDR and CDR2 is SFDVKD in the germline V gene.

This clonotype was detected many times. The chain has TRBV28 and TRBJ1-1, with D possibly being TRBD1 (6 bases). This CDR3 is 14 amino acids long. The V end was cut by 4 bases, the J end by 0 bases, with 9 bases between. Germline lookup yields CDR1 MDHEN and CDR2 SYDVKM. This chain's CDR3 is CASSSQGLNTEAFF. CDR3 nucleotides: TGTGCCAGCAGTTCACAGGGCTTGAACACTGAAGCTTTCTTT.

Many counts were recorded for this clonotype. The V gene is TRBV27, the J gene TRBJ2-2; the D gene is possibly TRBD1 (5 bases). Looked up from germline, CDR1 is MNHEY and CDR2 is SMNVEV (reference sequence). The CDR3 length is 16 residues. Trimming removed 3 bases at V and 3 bases at J, with 14 bases between. CDR3 region: CASSFLSVGDTGELFF. The CDR3 DNA follows: TGTGCCAGCAGTTTTTTATCCGTAGGGGACACCGGGGAGCTGTTTTTT.

This clonotype was found many times. This sequence joins TRBV6-1 and TRBJ2-2, with D perhaps assigned TRBD1 or TRBD2 (5 bases each). Germline CDR1 and CDR2: MNHNS and SASEGT. Trimming removed 4 bases at V and 3 bases at J, with 9 bases between. The length of the CDR3 is 14 residues. The CDR3 here is CASSGDGDTGELFF. The CDR3 coding sequence is TGTGCCAGCAGTGGGGACGGGGACACCGGGGAGCTGTTTTTT.

This clonotype was counted many times. The chain combines TRBV7-8 with TRBJ2-7; a weak D match, TRBD1 (6 bases). The CDR3 covers 15 residues. Germline V lookup: CDR1 SGHVS, CDR2 FQNEAQ. Deletions cut 0 bases from V and 0 bases from J, with 9 bases between. The CDR3: CASSLAQGPSYEQYF. The CDR3 DNA reads as TGTGCCAGCAGCTTAGCTCAGGGGCCCTCCTACGAGCAGTACTTC. The entire variable domain, with the rest obtained from reference TRBV7-8 and TRBJ2-7, is as follows: GAGVSQSPRYKVAKRGQDVALRCDPISGHVSLFWYQQALGQGPEFLTYFQNEAQLDKSGLPSDRFFAERPEGSVSTLKIQRTQQEDSAVYLCASSLAQGPSYEQYFGPGTRLTVT.

The table lists this clonotype with a few counts. The J gene is TRBJ2-5, the V gene TRBV4-3; D is possibly TRBD1 (5 bases). The CDR3 runs to 15 residues. Trimming stripped 4 bases from V and 5 bases from J, with 17 bases between. The germline gives CDR1 LGHNA, CDR2 YSLEER. Here the CDR3 DNA reads TGCGCCAGCAGCCCGGTACAGGCCCCCGGGGAGACCCAGTACTTC. Translation: CASSPVQAPGETQYF.